The T cell receptor (beta chain) under discussion was sequenced for a study of blood T cell repertoires in COVID-19. Profiled with immunoSEQ multiplex PCR; TCRdb holds only in-frame clones, not every one. The sample shows about 15,000 clones, about 73% of them seen only once. The receptor comes from a boy between 2 and 10 years old with active or convalescent COVID-19. The material sequenced was peripheral blood.

Here the CDR3 DNA reads TGTGCCAGCAGTCCACAGGAGAACTATGGCTACACCTTC. Its protein is CASSPQENYGYTF. The chain employs TRBV6-6 and TRBJ1-2, with D maybe TRBD1 (5 bases). Trimming left V 5 bases short and J 2 bases short, with 9 bases between. Germline V gene sequence: CDR1 MNHNY, CDR2 SVGAGI (reference sequence). This CDR3 contains 13 residues.